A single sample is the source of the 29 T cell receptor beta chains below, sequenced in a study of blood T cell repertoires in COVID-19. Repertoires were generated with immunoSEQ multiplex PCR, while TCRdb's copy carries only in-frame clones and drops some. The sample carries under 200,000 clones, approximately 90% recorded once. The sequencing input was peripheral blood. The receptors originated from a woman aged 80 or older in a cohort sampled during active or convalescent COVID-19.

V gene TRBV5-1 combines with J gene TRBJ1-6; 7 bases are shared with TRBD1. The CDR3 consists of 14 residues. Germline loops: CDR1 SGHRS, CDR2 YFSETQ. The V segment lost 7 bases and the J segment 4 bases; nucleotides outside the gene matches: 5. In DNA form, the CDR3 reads TGCGCCAGCGCCGCGGGACAGTATAATTCACCCCTCCACTTT. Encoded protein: CASAAGQYNSPLHF.

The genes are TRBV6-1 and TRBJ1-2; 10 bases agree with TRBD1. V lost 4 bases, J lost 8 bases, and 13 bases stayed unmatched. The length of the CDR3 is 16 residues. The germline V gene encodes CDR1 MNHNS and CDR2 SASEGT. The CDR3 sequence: CASSGNPADRGLGYTF. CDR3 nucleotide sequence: TGTGCCAGCAGTGGCAACCCGGCCGACAGGGGGCTCGGCTACACCTTC.

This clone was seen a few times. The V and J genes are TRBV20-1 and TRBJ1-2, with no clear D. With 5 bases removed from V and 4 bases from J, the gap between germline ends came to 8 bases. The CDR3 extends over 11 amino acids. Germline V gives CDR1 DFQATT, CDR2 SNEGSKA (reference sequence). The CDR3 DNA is TGCAGTGCTCGGGGAAGCTATGGCTACACCTTC. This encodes CSARGSYGYTF.

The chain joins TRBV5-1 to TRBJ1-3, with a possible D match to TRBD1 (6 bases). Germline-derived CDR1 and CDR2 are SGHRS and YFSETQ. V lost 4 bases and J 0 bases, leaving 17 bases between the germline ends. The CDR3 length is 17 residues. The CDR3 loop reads CASSVGAPGFSGNTIYF. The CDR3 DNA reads TGCGCCAGCAGCGTGGGGGCCCCCGGTTTCTCTGGAAACACCATATATTTT.

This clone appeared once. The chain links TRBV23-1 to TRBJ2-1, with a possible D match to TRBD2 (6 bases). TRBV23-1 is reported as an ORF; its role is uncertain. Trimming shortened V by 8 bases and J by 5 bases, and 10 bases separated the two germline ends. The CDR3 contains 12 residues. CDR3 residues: CASRPSDNEQFF. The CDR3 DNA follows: TGCGCCAGCCGCCCTAGCGACAATGAGCAGTTCTTC.

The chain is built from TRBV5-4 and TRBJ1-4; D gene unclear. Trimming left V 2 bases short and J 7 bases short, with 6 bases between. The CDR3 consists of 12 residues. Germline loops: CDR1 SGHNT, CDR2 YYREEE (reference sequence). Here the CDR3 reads CASSFRGEKLFF. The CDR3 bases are TGTGCCAGCAGCTTTCGAGGTGAAAAACTGTTTTTT.

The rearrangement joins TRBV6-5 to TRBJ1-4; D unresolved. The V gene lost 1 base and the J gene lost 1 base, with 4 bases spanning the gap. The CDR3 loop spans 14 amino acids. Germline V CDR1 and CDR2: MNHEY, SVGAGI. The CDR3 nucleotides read TGTGCCAGCAGTTACTTCAGAACTAATGAAAAACTGTTTTTT. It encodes CASSYFRTNEKLFF.

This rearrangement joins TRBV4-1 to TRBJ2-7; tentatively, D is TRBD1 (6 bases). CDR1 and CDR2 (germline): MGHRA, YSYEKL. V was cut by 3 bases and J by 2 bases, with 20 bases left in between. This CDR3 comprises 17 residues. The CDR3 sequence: CASSHEGPGTGTYEQYF. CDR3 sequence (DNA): TGCGCCAGCAGCCATGAAGGTCCCGGAACAGGGACCTACGAGCAGTACTTC.

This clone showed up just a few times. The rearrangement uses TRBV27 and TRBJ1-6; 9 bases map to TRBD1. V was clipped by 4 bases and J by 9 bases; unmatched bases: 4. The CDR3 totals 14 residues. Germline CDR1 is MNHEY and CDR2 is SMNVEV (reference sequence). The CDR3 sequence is CASSSGTGRSPLHF. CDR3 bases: TGTGCCAGCAGTTCCGGGACAGGGCGTTCACCCCTCCACTTT.

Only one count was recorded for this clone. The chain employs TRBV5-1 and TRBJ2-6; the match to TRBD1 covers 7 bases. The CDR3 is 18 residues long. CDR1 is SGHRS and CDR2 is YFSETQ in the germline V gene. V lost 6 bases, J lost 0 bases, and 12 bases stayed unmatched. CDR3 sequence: CASTAIWTGNSGANVLTF. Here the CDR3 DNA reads TGCGCCAGCACGGCAATCTGGACAGGCAACTCTGGGGCCAACGTCCTGACTTTC.

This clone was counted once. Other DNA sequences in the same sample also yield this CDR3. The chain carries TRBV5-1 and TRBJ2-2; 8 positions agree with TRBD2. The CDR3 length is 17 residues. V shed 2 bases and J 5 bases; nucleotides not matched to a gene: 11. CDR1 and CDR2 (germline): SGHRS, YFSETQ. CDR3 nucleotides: TGCGCCAGCAGCTTACGGGCGGGGGGAACCTGGACCGGGGAGCTGTTTTTT. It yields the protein CASSLRAGGTWTGELFF.

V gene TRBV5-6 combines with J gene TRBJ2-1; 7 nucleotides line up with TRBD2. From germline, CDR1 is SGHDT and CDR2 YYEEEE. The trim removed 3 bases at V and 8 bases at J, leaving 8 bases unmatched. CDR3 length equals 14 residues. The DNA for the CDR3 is TGTGCCAGCAGCTGGGAGGGGCTGGTCGATGAGCAGTTCTTC. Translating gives CASSWEGLVDEQFF.

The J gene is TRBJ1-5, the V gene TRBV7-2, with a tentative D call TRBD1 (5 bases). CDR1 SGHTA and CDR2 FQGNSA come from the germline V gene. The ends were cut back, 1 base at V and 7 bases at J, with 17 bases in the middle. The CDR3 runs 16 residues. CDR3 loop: CASSLVGEGAGQPQHF. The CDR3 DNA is TGTGCCAGCAGCTTAGTAGGCGAAGGGGCTGGCCAGCCCCAGCATTTT.

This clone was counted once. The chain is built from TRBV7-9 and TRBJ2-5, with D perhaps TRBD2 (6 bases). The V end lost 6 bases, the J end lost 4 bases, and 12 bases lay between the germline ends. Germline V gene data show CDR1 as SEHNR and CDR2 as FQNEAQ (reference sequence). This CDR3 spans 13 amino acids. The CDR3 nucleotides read TGTGCCAGCAGGCCGGGAGAATCAGAGACCCAGTACTTC. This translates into CASRPGESETQYF.

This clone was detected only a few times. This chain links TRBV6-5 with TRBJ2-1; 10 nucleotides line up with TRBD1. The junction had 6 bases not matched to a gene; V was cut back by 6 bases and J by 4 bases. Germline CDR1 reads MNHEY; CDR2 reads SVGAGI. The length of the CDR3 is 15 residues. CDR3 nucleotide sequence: TGTGCCAGCAGGTCCGGGACAGGGGTTTACAATGAGCAGTTCTTC. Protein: CASRSGTGVYNEQFF.

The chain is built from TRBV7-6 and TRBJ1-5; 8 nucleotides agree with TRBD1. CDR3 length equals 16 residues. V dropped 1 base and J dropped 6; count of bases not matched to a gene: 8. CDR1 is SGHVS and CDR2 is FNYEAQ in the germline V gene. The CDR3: CASSLETGGLGQPQHF. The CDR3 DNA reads TGTGCCAGCAGCTTAGAAACAGGGGGACTGGGTCAGCCCCAGCATTTT.

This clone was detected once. CDR3 region: CASRMGPGYEQYV. The CDR3 coding sequence is TGTGCCAGCCGGATGGGCCCGGGGTACGAGCAGTACGTC. This chain uses TRBV19 with TRBJ2-7; tentative D call: TRBD2 (5 bases). Germline V gene data show CDR1 as LNHDA and CDR2 as SQIVND (reference sequence). The CDR3 contains 13 residues. The V end lost 9 bases, the J end lost 4 bases, and 16 bases lay between the germline ends.

CDR3 protein: CASMNRSWGVNTEAFF. DNA for the CDR3: TGTGCCAGCATGAACAGGAGTTGGGGGGTTAACACTGAAGCTTTCTTT. V and J are TRBV28 and TRBJ1-1, with TRBD1 as a possible D gene (5 bases). Trimming took off 7 bases at V and 2 bases at J, with 20 bases between the two ends. The CDR3 has 16 amino acids. Germline V gene sequence: CDR1 MDHEN, CDR2 SYDVKM.

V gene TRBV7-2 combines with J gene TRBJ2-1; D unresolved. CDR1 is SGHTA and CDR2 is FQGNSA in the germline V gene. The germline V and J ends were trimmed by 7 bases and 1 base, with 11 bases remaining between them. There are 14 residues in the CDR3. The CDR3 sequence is CASNRPQSYNEQFF. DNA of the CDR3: TGTGCCAGCAACCGCCCGCAGTCCTACAATGAGCAGTTCTTC.

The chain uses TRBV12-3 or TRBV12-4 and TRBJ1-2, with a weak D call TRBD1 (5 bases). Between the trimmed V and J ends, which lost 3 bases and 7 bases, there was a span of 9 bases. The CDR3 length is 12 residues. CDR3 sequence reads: CASSFGGGGYTF. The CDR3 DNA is TGTGCCAGCAGTTTTGGGGGAGGTGGCTACACCTTC.

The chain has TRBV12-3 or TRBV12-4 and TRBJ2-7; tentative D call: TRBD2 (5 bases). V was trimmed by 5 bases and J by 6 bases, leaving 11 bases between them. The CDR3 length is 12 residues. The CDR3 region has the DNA TGTGCCAGCAGTCTCCCGGGGTCCGAGCAGTACTTC. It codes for CASSLPGSEQYF.

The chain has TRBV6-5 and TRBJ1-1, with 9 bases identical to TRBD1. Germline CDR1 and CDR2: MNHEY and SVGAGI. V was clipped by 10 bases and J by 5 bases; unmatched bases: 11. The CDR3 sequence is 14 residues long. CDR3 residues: CATYQDRGETEAFF. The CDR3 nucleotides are TGTGCCACCTACCAGGACAGGGGAGAAACTGAAGCTTTCTTT.

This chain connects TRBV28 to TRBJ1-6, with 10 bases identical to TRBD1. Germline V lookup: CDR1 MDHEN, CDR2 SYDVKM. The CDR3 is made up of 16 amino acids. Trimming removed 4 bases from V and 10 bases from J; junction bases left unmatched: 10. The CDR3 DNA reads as TGTGCCAGCAGTTCCTTCTGGGGGACAGGGGTCTCACCCCTCCACTTT. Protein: CASSSFWGTGVSPLHF.

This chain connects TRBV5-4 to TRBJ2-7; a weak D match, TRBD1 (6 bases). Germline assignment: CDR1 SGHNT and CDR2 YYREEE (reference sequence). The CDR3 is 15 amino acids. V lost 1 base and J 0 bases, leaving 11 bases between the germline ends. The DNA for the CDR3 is TGTGCCAGCAGCTTGATCGGACAGAGCTCCTACGAGCAGTACGTC. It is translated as CASSLIGQSSYEQYV.

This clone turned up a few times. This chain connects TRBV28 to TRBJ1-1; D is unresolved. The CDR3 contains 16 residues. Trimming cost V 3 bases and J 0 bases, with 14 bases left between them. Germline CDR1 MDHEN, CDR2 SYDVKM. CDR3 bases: TGTGCCAGCAGTTTTAGGCCAGAACTAATGAACACTGAAGCTTTCTTT. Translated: CASSFRPELMNTEAFF.

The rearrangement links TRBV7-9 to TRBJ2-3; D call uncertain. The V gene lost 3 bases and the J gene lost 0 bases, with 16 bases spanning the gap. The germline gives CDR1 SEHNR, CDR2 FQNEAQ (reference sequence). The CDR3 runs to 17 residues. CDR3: CASSLLTESTSTDTQYF. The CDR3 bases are TGTGCCAGCAGCTTGCTGACTGAGTCTACTAGCACAGATACGCAGTATTTT.

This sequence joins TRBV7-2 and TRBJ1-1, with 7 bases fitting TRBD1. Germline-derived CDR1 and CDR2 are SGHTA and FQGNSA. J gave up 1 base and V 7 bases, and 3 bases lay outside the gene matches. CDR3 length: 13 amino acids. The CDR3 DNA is TGTGCCAGCATCTACAGGGGGAACACTGAAGCTTTCTTT. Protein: CASIYRGNTEAFF.

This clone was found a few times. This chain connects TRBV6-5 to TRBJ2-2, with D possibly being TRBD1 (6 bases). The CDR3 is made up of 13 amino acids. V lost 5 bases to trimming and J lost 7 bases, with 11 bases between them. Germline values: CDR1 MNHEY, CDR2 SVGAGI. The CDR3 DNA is TGTGCCAGCAGTAACAGGGAAGTCGGGGAGCTGTTTTTT. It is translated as CASSNREVGELFF.

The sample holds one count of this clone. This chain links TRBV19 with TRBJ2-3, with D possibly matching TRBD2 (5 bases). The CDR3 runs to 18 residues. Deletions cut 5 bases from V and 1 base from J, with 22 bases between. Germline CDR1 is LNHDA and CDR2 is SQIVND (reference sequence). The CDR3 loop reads CASSPNVLDLVGTDTQYF. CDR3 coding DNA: TGTGCCAGTAGTCCCAACGTACTAGATTTAGTTGGCACAGATACGCAGTATTTT.